This T cell receptor (beta chain) was retrieved from a study of cytomegalovirus exposure and HLA in healthy donors. Broader study findings: A few of the chains that were CMV-associated were confirmed in vitro to be specific for CMV antigens.

The PCR used 60 Vbeta and 13 Jbeta primers. Sequenced by immunoSEQ multiplex PCR; TCRdb stores in-frame clones only, minus some. The data show approximately 220,000 clones, less than 85% seen once. V gave up 1 base and J gave up 2 bases, with 10 bases separating them. CDR1 is SGHRS and CDR2 is YFSETQ in the germline V gene. The CDR3 has 14 residues. Details on this clone: Its target is not known.

Material: PBMCs. This receptor was taken from a man between 18 and 35 years old in good health and CMV-seronegative. The chain recombines TRBV5-1 with TRBJ2-7; D gene unclear. This CDR3 reads CASSLMAETYEQYF. The CDR3 DNA is TGCGCCAGCAGCTTGATGGCGGAAACCTACGAGCAGTACTTC.